Presented here are 18 T cell receptor beta chains from one specimen sequenced in a study of T cells in Graves' hyperthyroidism and ophthalmopathy. TCR beta CDR3 regions were amplified from RNA transcripts. Researchers ran a first-round RT-PCR on the TCR CDR3 using the HTBI primer set. TCRdb ran MiXCR on the multiplex PCR reads and lists one entry per CDR3 protein. The table records about 130,000 distinct CDR3 sequences, roughly a fifth of them present only once. The sample taken for sequencing was blood. The source is a woman aged 50 to 60 with Graves' hyperthyroidism that later progressed to Graves' ophthalmopathy.

Details on this clonotype: A much bigger clone sits one base away, suggesting this may be a read error. Since the CDR3 does not end with the conserved phenylalanine or tryptophan, this likely comes from a read error. This chain connects TRBV12-3 or TRBV12-4 to TRBJ2-1, with 12 bases that match TRBD2. This CDR3 is 19 amino acids long. Trimming removed 3 bases from V and 7 bases from J; junction bases left unmatched: 16. The DNA for the CDR3 is TGTGCCAGCAGTTTGACAGGGAAGGGGACTAGCGGGTCTGGTAATGAGCAGTTCTGC. This encodes CASSLTGKGTSGSGNEQFC.

This clonotype was observed at least ten times. The V and J genes are TRBV7-9 and TRBJ2-7; 10 bases are shared with TRBD1. Trimming cost V 6 bases and J 2 bases; bases outside gene matches: 4. Germline V lookup: CDR1 SEHNR, CDR2 FQNEAQ (reference sequence). The CDR3 is made up of 14 amino acids. The CDR3 region is CASRGQGEPYEQYF. In DNA form, the CDR3 reads TGTGCCAGCAGAGGACAGGGGGAGCCCTACGAGCAGTACTTC.

This clonotype was observed at least ten times. V and J are TRBV6-1 and TRBJ1-1; 8 positions agree with TRBD1. The length of the CDR3 is 16 residues. Trimming removed 7 bases from V and 1 base from J; junction bases left unmatched: 11. The germline CDR1 and CDR2 sequences are MNHNS and SASEGT. CDR3 coding DNA: TGTGCCAGCATCGCTTTCGACAGGGGCCGGAACACTGAAGCTTTCTTT. Protein sequence: CASIAFDRGRNTEAFF.

This clonotype was detected many times. The genes are TRBV6-1 and TRBJ1-5, with D possibly TRBD1 on 5 matching bases. V was cut by 2 bases and J by 4 bases, with 12 bases left in between. The length of the CDR3 is 15 residues. Germline values: CDR1 MNHNS, CDR2 SASEGT. The CDR3 spells CASSEWGIGNQPQHF. Written as DNA, the CDR3 is TGTGCCAGCAGTGAATGGGGGATTGGGAATCAGCCCCAGCATTTT.

The chain has TRBV11-2 and TRBJ1-1, with D perhaps TRBD1 (5 bases). This CDR3 is built from 16 residues. In germline, CDR1 is SGHAT, CDR2 FQNNGV. V lost 1 base, J lost 3 bases, and 15 bases lay in between. This CDR3 reads CASSLVSGRRDTEAFF. CDR3 nucleotides: TGTGCCAGCAGCTTAGTGTCGGGGCGTAGGGACACTGAAGCTTTCTTT.

The chain couples TRBV5-1 to TRBJ2-7; weak D call: TRBD1 (5 bases). V dropped 3 bases and J dropped 0 bases, with 10 bases sitting between them. Germline V gene sequence: CDR1 SGHRS, CDR2 YFSETQ. This CDR3 has 14 residues. CDR3 in amino acids: CASSSFRGSYEQYF. CDR3 DNA: TGCGCCAGCAGCTCTTTTAGGGGCTCCTACGAGCAGTACTTC.

This clonotype has at least ten counts. J is TRBJ2-3 and V is TRBV29-1; 9 nucleotides line up with TRBD2. Per germline, CDR1 SQVTM and CDR2 ANQGSEA. Unmatched junction bases numbered 11, after V lost 7 bases and J lost 3 bases. This CDR3 comprises 15 residues. The CDR3 bases are TGCAGCGGCAGCACGGCGGGAGGGCAGACAGATACGCAGTATTTT. It codes for CSGSTAGGQTDTQYF.

This clonotype occurred many times. The DNA for the CDR3 is TGCAGTGCTGGAGGGACAGCTAGCAATCAGCCCCAGCATTTT. The encoded protein is CSAGGTASNQPQHF. The chain joins TRBV20-1 to TRBJ1-5, with TRBD1 matching 7 bases. This CDR3 has 14 residues. The ends lost 5 bases at V and 0 bases at J; junction bases unmatched: 4. The germline V gene encodes CDR1 DFQATT and CDR2 SNEGSKA (reference sequence).

This clonotype occurred many times. This chain connects TRBV3-1 to TRBJ2-1; 10 bases map to TRBD2. Germline V lookup: CDR1 LGHDT, CDR2 YNNKEL (reference sequence). V was pared by 7 bases and J by 7 bases, with 13 bases of the junction left unmatched. There are 16 residues in the CDR3. CDR3 amino acids: CASTASGRGTWNEQFF. The CDR3 region has the DNA TGTGCCAGCACCGCAAGCGGGAGGGGGACATGGAATGAGCAGTTCTTC.

The chain employs TRBV24-1 and TRBJ2-3; 9 bases line up with TRBD1. The CDR3 extends over 16 amino acids. Germline V gene sequence: CDR1 KGHDR, CDR2 SFDVKD. V was pared by 4 bases and J by 2 bases, with 6 bases of the junction left unmatched. CDR3 DNA sequence: TGTGCCACCAGTGACCCAGGACAGGGGATCACAGATACGCAGTATTTT. This translates into CATSDPGQGITDTQYF.

This clonotype was picked up many times. V is TRBV30 and J is TRBJ2-7, with unresolved D. V gave up 0 bases and J gave up 1 base, with 16 bases separating them. The CDR3 is made up of 16 amino acids. From germline, CDR1 is GTSNPN and CDR2 SVGIG (reference sequence). The CDR3 sequence: CAWSVRSGPKSYEQYF. In DNA, the CDR3 is TGTGCCTGGAGTGTACGGTCTGGCCCGAAGTCCTACGAGCAGTACTTC. The complete variable domain, with remaining parts taken from reference TRBV30 and TRBJ2-7, reads SQTIHQWPATLVQPVGSPLSLECTVEGTSNPNLYWYRQAAGRGLQLLFYSVGIGQISSEVPQNLSASRPQDRQFILSSKKLLLSDSGFYLCAWSVRSGPKSYEQYFGPGTRLTVT.

This chain connects TRBV6-1 to TRBJ2-7; TRBD1 agrees at 8 bases. Germline V gene sequence: CDR1 MNHNS, CDR2 SASEGT. J gave up 5 bases and V 7 bases, and 13 bases lay outside the gene matches. CDR3 length equals 15 residues. The chain's CDR3 is CASTLGTGGYNEQYF. CDR3 nucleotides: TGTGCCAGCACTCTGGGAACAGGGGGTTACAACGAGCAGTACTTC.

This clonotype was recorded at least ten times. CDR3 sequence (DNA): TGTGCCTGGAGTCTCCGGGACAGGATTAATGAAAAACTGTTTTTT. It translates to CAWSLRDRINEKLFF. V is TRBV30 and J is TRBJ1-4, with 8 bases lining up with TRBD1. Germline loops: CDR1 GTSNPN, CDR2 SVGIG (reference sequence). The CDR3 spans 15 residues. Trimming took 2 bases from V and 4 from J; bases not matched to a gene: 6.

This clonotype came up many times. V gene TRBV2 combines with J gene TRBJ2-7, with D perhaps assigned TRBD1 or TRBD2 (6 bases each). Germline V lookup: CDR1 SNHLY, CDR2 FYNNEI. The CDR3 extends over 17 amino acids. V lost 1 base and J lost 4, with 20 bases in between. CDR3 DNA sequence: TGTGCCAGCAGTGAAGGGGGGGCCGGGAAAGCGAGTTACGAGCAGTACTTC. Protein: CASSEGGAGKASYEQYF. The variable domain in full, completed from reference TRBV2 and TRBJ2-7, reads EPEVTQTPSHQVTQMGQEVILRCVPISNHLYFYWYRQILGQKVEFLVSFYNNEISEKSEIFDDQFSVERPDGSNFTLKIRSTKLEDSAMYFCASSEGGAGKASYEQYFGPGTRLTVT.

Many counts were recorded for this clonotype. The chain employs TRBV11-2 and TRBJ1-1; no clear D gene. The CDR3 length is 16 residues. Per germline, CDR1 SGHAT and CDR2 FQNNGV. V was cut by 2 bases and J by 5 bases, with 18 bases left in between. The CDR3 loop reads CASSLSTTIGVTEAFF. In nucleotides, the CDR3 is TGTGCCAGCAGCTTATCCACAACTATCGGGGTAACTGAAGCTTTCTTT.

The table lists this clonotype with many counts. The chain has TRBV2 and TRBJ2-3; 9 nucleotides line up with TRBD2. The CDR3 totals 15 residues. Germline CDR1 and CDR2: SNHLY and FYNNEI. V dropped 4 bases and J dropped 0; count of bases not matched to a gene: 2. CDR3 sequence reads: CASSGLAESTDTQYF. Written as DNA, the CDR3 is TGTGCCAGCAGTGGACTAGCGGAAAGCACAGATACGCAGTATTTT.

The CDR3 region has the DNA TGTGCCAGCAGGTGGACAGGGGGCCTGAATGAGCAGTTCTTC. This sequence encodes CASRWTGGLNEQFF. The chain is built from TRBV6-1 and TRBJ2-1; TRBD1 matches at 11 bases. CDR3 length: 14 amino acids. With 6 bases clipped from V and 7 bases from J, the junction kept 5 bases outside the gene matches. CDR1 and CDR2 from the germline V gene are MNHNS and SASEGT.

The V gene is TRBV6-1, the J gene TRBJ2-6; possible D gene TRBD1, 5 bases. Germline CDR1 MNHNS, CDR2 SASEGT. Trimming took off 6 bases at V and 2 bases at J, with 14 bases between the two ends. The CDR3 spans 16 residues. CDR3 DNA sequence: TGTGCCAGCAGATTCGACCGCAGGGCTGGGGCCAACGTCCTGACTTTC. Its translation: CASRFDRRAGANVLTF.